The 29 T cell receptor beta chains given below trace back to one sample, sequenced in a study of tumor and adjacent non-tumor tissue in lung cancer. The library came from three nested PCR rounds adapted from ARM-PCR protocols. TCRdb processed the multiplex PCR reads anew with MiXCR; each CDR3 protein has one entry. The table has fewer than 130,000 distinct CDR3 sequences, roughly 84% seen once. No cell sorting was done before RNA was extracted from the tissue. The specimen was lung tumor tissue. The receptors originated from a man between 65 and 85 years old with non-small cell lung cancer.

The V and J genes are TRBV6-5 and TRBJ2-7; TRBD2 aligns across 7 bases. The germline V gene has CDR1 MNHEY and CDR2 SVGAGI. The V and J ends lost 7 bases and 2 bases, in that order; junction bases with no gene match: 17. This CDR3 has 17 amino acids. The CDR3 protein is CASMRLAGGTSTYEQYF. CDR3 DNA: TGTGCCAGCATGCGACTAGCCGGCGGGACGAGTACCTACGAGCAGTACTTC.

In the case of this clonotype: A junction end diverges from the germline sequence, so it may reflect a read error. The chain combines TRBV4-3 with TRBJ2-2; 9 bases align to TRBD1. This CDR3 is built from 15 residues. Germline V gives CDR1 LGHNA, CDR2 YSLEER. CDR3 in amino acids: CASSLQGADIGDLFF. DNA for the CDR3: TGCGCCAGTAGCCTACAGGGGGCCGACATCGGGGACCTGTTTTTT.

On this clonotype itself: No conserved phenylalanine or tryptophan ends this CDR3, so it is likely a read error. The V call is TRBV10-3, the J call TRBJ2-2; D remains ambiguous. CDR3 length: 15 amino acids. Germline V gene sequence: CDR1 ENHRY, CDR2 SYGVKD. The CDR3 nucleotides are TGTGCCATTAGTGAGTCGGTAGGGAACACCGGGGAGCTGTTTTCT. It is translated as CAISESVGNTGELFS.

For this clonotype: A read error may account for a junction end that differs from germline. The V and J genes are TRBV6-2 or TRBV6-3 and TRBJ2-2, with 11 bases that match TRBD1. This CDR3 spans 16 amino acids. The germline CDR1 and CDR2 sequences are MNHEY and SVGEGT. The chain's CDR3 is CACSYGQGADTWELFF. The CDR3 DNA is TGTGCCTGCAGTTATGGACAGGGGGCAGACACCTGGGAGCTGTTTTTT.

This clonotype was detected once. The conserved closing phenylalanine or tryptophan is absent in this CDR3, likely reflecting a read error. This chain joins TRBV5-4 and TRBJ1-2; no definite D call. The CDR3 spans 13 residues. Per the germline V gene, CDR1 is SGHNT and CDR2 is YYREEE (reference sequence). CDR3 region: CDSSLVNSYGYTL. CDR3 nucleotides: TGTGACAGCAGCTTGGTCAATAGCTATGGCTACACCTTG.

In regard to this clonotype: Relative to the germline gene, one junction end is altered; a read error may explain this. The chain combines TRBV11-2 with TRBJ2-7; 9 bases are shared with TRBD1. Germline V gives CDR1 SGHAT, CDR2 FQNNGV. The CDR3 contains 15 residues. The CDR3 spells CGSSPGTGPSYEQHF. In DNA form, the CDR3 reads TGTGGCAGCAGCCCCGGGACAGGGCCCTCCTACGAACAGCACTTC. The full variable domain, rest sourced from reference TRBV11-2 and TRBJ2-7, is EAGVAQSPRYKIIEKRQSVAFWCNPISGHATLYWYQQILGQGPKLLIQFQNNGVVDDSQLPKDRFSAERLKGVDSTLKIQPAKLEDSAVYLCGSSPGTGPSYEQHFGPGTRLTVT.

The genes are TRBV11-3 and TRBJ1-2; 9 bases fit TRBD1. The V gene's germline CDR1 is SGHNT and CDR2 YENEEA. The CDR3 totals 12 residues. The CDR3 loop reads CASSLTGGLVTF. DNA of the CDR3: TGTGCTAGTAGCTTAACAGGGGGCCTGGTCACCTTC.

Notes on this clonotype: At one boundary the junction diverges from the germline segment, which might be a read error. The chain is built from TRBV6-1 and TRBJ2-7; D unresolved. CDR3 length equals 14 residues. The germline V gene has CDR1 MNHNS and CDR2 SASEGT. Here the CDR3 DNA reads TGTACCAGCTTATCACAGATGACGACCTACGAGCAATACTTC. Protein: CTSLSQMTTYEQYF.

This clonotype has a handful of counts. A much larger clone differs by one base, so this may be a read error. V gene TRBV20-1 combines with J gene TRBJ1-6, with D hard to call. Per germline, CDR1 DFQATT and CDR2 SNEGSKA (reference sequence). The CDR3 has 14 amino acids. The CDR3 DNA reads as TGCAGTGCTAGTGGCAGGTTCGGTGGTTCACCCCACCACTTT. This encodes CSASGRFGGSPHHF.

As for this clonotype: Lacking the conserved final phenylalanine or tryptophan, this CDR3 likely reflects a read error. The chain combines TRBV29-1 with TRBJ2-3, with 9 bases matching TRBD1. Germline lookup yields CDR1 SQVTM and CDR2 ANQGSEA. CDR3 length equals 17 residues. The CDR3 region has the DNA TGCAGCTTACTCCTATATGTGACAGGGGGGGACACAGATAGGCAGTATTAT. It codes for CSLLLYVTGGDTDRQYY.

The rearrangement links TRBV4-1 to TRBJ1-6, with a tentative D call TRBD1 (5 bases). This CDR3 region has 19 residues. V gave up 0 bases and J gave up 3 bases, with 18 bases separating them. CDR1 and CDR2 (germline): MGHRA, YSYEKL. For the CDR3, the DNA is TGCGCCAGCAGCCAAGAGGGACTGGGCCAGGCATTCTATAATTCACCCCTCCACTTT. This translates into CASSQEGLGQAFYNSPLHF.

As for this clonotype: This may stem from a read error, because a much larger clone lies one nucleotide away. The chain has TRBV20-1 and TRBJ2-7; tentative D call: TRBD1 (6 bases). Germline V gene data show CDR1 as DFQATT and CDR2 as SNEGSKA (reference sequence). The CDR3 runs to 14 residues. The V and J ends lost 7 bases and 3 bases respectively, with 19 bases between them. This chain's CDR3 is CSVSWFRDNYEQYF. The CDR3 DNA reads TGCAGTGTTAGTTGGTTCCGGGACAACTACGAGCAGTACTTC.

To note about this clonotype: A junction end diverges from the germline sequence, so it may reflect a read error. The chain carries TRBV4-2 and TRBJ2-7, with a possible D match to TRBD2 (5 bases). This CDR3 has 16 residues. Germline CDR1 LGHNA, CDR2 YNFKEQ. CDR3 in DNA: TGTACCAGCAGCCAAGTCGGGATACATGGAGGCTACGAGCAGTACTTC. This sequence encodes CTSSQVGIHGGYEQYF.

This clonotype was recorded at least ten times. The chain recombines TRBV6-6 with TRBJ2-1; D gene uncertain. Trimming shortened V by 5 bases and J by 4 bases, and 12 bases separated the two germline ends. There are 14 residues in the CDR3. Germline V gene lookup returns CDR1 MNHNY and CDR2 SVGAGI (reference sequence). This CDR3 is CASSPQVNYNEQFF. The CDR3 DNA reads TGTGCCAGCAGTCCCCAGGTGAATTACAATGAGCAGTTCTTC.

There are a few counts of this clonotype. Because the CDR3 is missing its conserved closing phenylalanine or tryptophan, this is likely a read error. The chain has TRBV29-1 and TRBJ1-2, with no clear D. Germline V gene data show CDR1 as SQVTM and CDR2 as ANQGSEA. The CDR3 contains 16 residues. V was shortened by 4 bases and J by 6 bases, with 24 bases between the two germline ends. In DNA form, the CDR3 reads TGCAGCGTTGCCCCCTATCAATCCTCGGGAGAGGATGGCTACACCTTG. Translating it yields CSVAPYQSSGEDGYTL.

Notes on this clonotype: A clone one base away is much larger, so this may be a read error. CDR3 DNA: TGTTCCAGCAGCTTAGTAGGTGGAACGTCTAATGGAAAACTGTTCTTT. Translated: CSSSLVGGTSNGKLFF. The rearrangement joins TRBV11-3 to TRBJ1-4; D not resolved. Per germline, CDR1 SGHNT and CDR2 YENEEA. The CDR3 length is 16 residues.

In the case of this clonotype: The junction departs from germline at one end; a sequencing error may be responsible. This rearrangement joins TRBV4-1 to TRBJ2-7, with 8 bases fitting TRBD1. The CDR3 contains 14 residues. CDR1 is MGHRA and CDR2 is YSYEKL in the germline V gene. DNA for the CDR3: TGCGCTAGCAGTGTTCGGGACAGGAACTACGAGCAGTACTTC. Translation: CASSVRDRNYEQYF.

In its sample, this clonotype was seen a few times. This may be a read error: a much more frequent sequence differs by one nucleotide. This chain joins TRBV24-1 and TRBJ2-3; tentatively, D is TRBD1 (5 bases). This CDR3 region has 17 residues. Germline V gives CDR1 KGHDR, CDR2 SFDVKD. The CDR3, as DNA: TGTGCCACCAGTGATTCGAGCTGGGGCTTTAGCATAGATACGCAGTATTTT. Translated, it gives CATSDSSWGFSIDTQYF.

The rearrangement uses TRBV7-9 and TRBJ1-2; D is uncertain. The CDR3 runs 13 residues. The germline V gene encodes CDR1 SEHNR and CDR2 FQNEAQ (reference sequence). Trimming removed 7 bases at V and 2 bases at J, with 11 bases between. The CDR3 DNA reads as TGTGCCAGCAACAAGGACCTAAACTATGGCTACACCTTC. The encoded protein is CASNKDLNYGYTF.

This clonotype turned up a few times. V gene TRBV18 combines with J gene TRBJ2-3; 7 bases align to TRBD2. CDR3 length: 13 residues. V lost 2 bases to trimming and J lost 6 bases; unmatched junction nucleotides: 2. Germline loops: CDR1 KGHSH, CDR2 LQKENI. The CDR3 sequence: CASSPGRADTQYF. The CDR3 DNA sequence: TGTGCCAGCTCACCAGGGAGGGCTGATACGCAGTATTTT.

As to this clonotype: Without the conserved terminal phenylalanine or tryptophan, this CDR3 likely stems from a read error. The DNA is left out, because the CDR3 cannot be placed on it with certainty; the CDR3 is given as TCRdb lists it. The CDR3 sequence: CASGFDGGNTEASL. The chain is built from TRBV5-4 and TRBJ1-1; TRBD1, the table's D call, was not compared with the DNA. CDR1 is SGHNT and CDR2 is YYREEE in the germline V gene (reference sequence). The CDR3 length is 14 residues, termini included.

A note on this clonotype: A read error may account for a junction end that differs from germline. The V call is TRBV4-2, the J call TRBJ2-5; D possibly uses TRBD1 or TRBD2 (5 bases each). This CDR3 has 17 amino acids. The V gene's germline CDR1 is LGHNA and CDR2 YNFKEQ. Here the CDR3 reads CASSLMAGGQFVETEYF. CDR3 in DNA: TGTGCCAGCAGCCTAATGGCCGGAGGACAATTTGTAGAGACCGAGTACTTC.

Concerning this clonotype: Just one base apart from a much larger clone, this may be a read error. The rearrangement uses TRBV20-1 and TRBJ2-1; perhaps TRBD2 as D (6 bases). CDR1 and CDR2 from the germline V gene are DFQATT and SNEGSKA (reference sequence). Trimming stripped 5 bases from V and 6 bases from J, with 14 bases between. The CDR3 is made up of 13 amino acids. The CDR3 DNA is TGCAGTGCTGGTCAGACTAGAGGCAATGAGCAGTTCTTC. Its protein is CSAGQTRGNEQFF.

The sample holds a few counts of this clonotype. No conserved phenylalanine or tryptophan is present at the end of the CDR3, so a read error is the likely explanation. The limits of the CDR3 on the DNA are not certain, so only TCRdb's listed CDR3 is given. The rearrangement uses TRBV11-2 and TRBJ2-3. The CDR3 comprises 13 residues, both ends counted. Germline loops: CDR1 SGHAT, CDR2 FQNNGV. CDR3 protein: CATSGRSTDTQYL.

A word on this clonotype: As the CDR3 is not closed by the conserved phenylalanine or tryptophan, this likely results from a read error. This sequence joins TRBV6-5 and TRBJ1-1; 9 nucleotides match TRBD1. Germline V CDR1 and CDR2: MNHEY, SVGAGI. CDR3 size: 19 residues. CDR3 nucleotides: TGTGTCAGCAGTTACTCGTCGGACAGGGGTGCCTTGGAGGACACTGAAGCTTTCCTT. It codes for CVSSYSSDRGALEDTEAFL.

This clonotype was detected once. The gene calls are TRBV5-1 and TRBJ2-3; a weak D match, TRBD2 (5 bases). CDR3 size: 13 residues. Germline values: CDR1 SGHRS, CDR2 YFSETQ. V lost 5 bases to trimming and J lost 11 bases, with 18 bases between them. The CDR3 nucleotides are TGCGCCAGCAGATTAGCCCGGGCCGGGATGCAGTATTTT. This encodes CASRLARAGMQYF. Full variable domain (missing parts from reference TRBV5-1 and TRBJ2-3): KAGVTQTPRYLIKTRGQQVTLSCSPISGHRSVSWYQQTPGQGLQFLFEYFSETQRNKGNFPGRFSGRQFSNSRSEMNVSTLELGDSALYLCASRLARAGMQYFGPGTRLTVL.

Points on this clonotype: Given the absence of the conserved phenylalanine or tryptophan at the CDR3 end, a read error is likely. This chain uses TRBV4-3 with TRBJ1-2, with unresolved D. Between the trimmed V and J ends, which lost 0 bases and 6 bases, there was a span of 8 bases. Germline V gene lookup returns CDR1 LGHNA and CDR2 YSLEER. This CDR3 contains 13 residues. The CDR3 spells CASSQETADGYTS. Here the CDR3 DNA reads TGCGCCAGCAGCCAAGAGACCGCGGATGGCTACACCTCC.

The rearrangement joins TRBV7-8 to TRBJ2-3; the D is unclear. The CDR3 consists of 16 residues. In germline, CDR1 is SGHVS, CDR2 FQNEAQ. The CDR3 loop reads CDRSFLLWRSVDTQYF. In nucleotides, the CDR3 is TGTGACAGAAGCTTCTTATTATGGAGAAGCGTAGATACGCAGTATTTT. The full variable domain, its missing parts supplied by reference TRBV7-8 and TRBJ2-3, is GAGVSQSPRYKVAKRGQDVALRCDPISGHVSLFWYQQALGQGPEFLTYFQNEAQLDKSGLPSDRFFAERPEGSVSTLKIQRTQQEDSAVYLCDRSFLLWRSVDTQYFGPGTRLTVL.

Worth noting for this clonotype: An end of the junction does not agree with germline; a read error may underlie this. The rearrangement uses TRBV11-3 and TRBJ1-1, with TRBD1 as a possible D gene (6 bases). This CDR3 contains 13 residues. The V gene's germline CDR1 is SGHNT and CDR2 YENEEA. Here the CDR3 reads CASGEGDRTEDFF. DNA of the CDR3: TGTGCCAGCGGGGAGGGGGATCGGACTGAAGATTTCTTT.